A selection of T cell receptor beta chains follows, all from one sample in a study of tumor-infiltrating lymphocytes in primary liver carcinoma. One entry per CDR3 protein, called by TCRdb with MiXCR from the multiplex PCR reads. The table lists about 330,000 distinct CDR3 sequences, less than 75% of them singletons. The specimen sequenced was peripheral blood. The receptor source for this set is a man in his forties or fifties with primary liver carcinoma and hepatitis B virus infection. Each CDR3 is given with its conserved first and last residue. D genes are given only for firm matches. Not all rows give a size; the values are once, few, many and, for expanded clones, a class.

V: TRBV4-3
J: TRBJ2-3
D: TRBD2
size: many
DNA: TGCGCCAGCAGCCTAGAGAATTTACTAGCGGGCCGCACAGATACGCAGTATTTT
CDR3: CASSLENLLAGRTDTQYF

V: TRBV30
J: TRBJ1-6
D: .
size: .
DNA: TGTGCCTGGAGACAGTATAATTCACCCCTCCACTTT
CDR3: CAWRQYNSPLHF

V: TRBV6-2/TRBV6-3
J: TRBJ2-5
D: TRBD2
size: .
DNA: TGTACCAGCAGCCTAGGGACTAGCGGTCTGAAGACCCAGTATTTC
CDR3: CTSSLGTSGLKTQYF

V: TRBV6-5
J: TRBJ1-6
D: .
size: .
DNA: TGTGCCAGCAGTTACTCCGGCGGCCAGCTTTATTCACCCCTCCACTTT
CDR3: CASSYSGGQLYSPLHF

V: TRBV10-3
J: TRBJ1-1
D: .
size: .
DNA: TGTGTCTTCTCCCTTATCCAGAGCGGGCCCAACACTGAAGCTTTCTTT
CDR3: CVFSLIQSGPNTEAFF

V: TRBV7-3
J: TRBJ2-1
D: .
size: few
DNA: TGTGCCAGCAGCGCGGGGGCGAATGAGCAGTTCTTC
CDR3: CASSAGANEQFF

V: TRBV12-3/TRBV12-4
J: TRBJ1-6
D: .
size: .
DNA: TGTGCGAGCATTTTAGATAATTCACCCCTCCACTTT
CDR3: CASILDNSPLHF

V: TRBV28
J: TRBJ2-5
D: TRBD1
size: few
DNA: TGTGCCAGCCAGGGATGGGACAGGTATCAAGAGACCCAGTACTTC
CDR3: CASQGWDRYQETQYF

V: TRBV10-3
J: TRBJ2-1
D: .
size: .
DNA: TGTGTCATCAGTGAGTTAGCAGGGAGCTCCTACAATGTGCAGTTCTTC
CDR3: CVISELAGSSYNVQFF

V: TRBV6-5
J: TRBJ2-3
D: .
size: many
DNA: TGTGCCAGCTTCTCGGACTACCTAGACCCAGATACGCAGTATTTT
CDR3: CASFSDYLDPDTQYF

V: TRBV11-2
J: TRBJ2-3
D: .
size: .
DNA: TGTGCCAGCAGCCCGGAACTTACGGCGACAGATACGCAGTATTTT
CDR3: CASSPELTATDTQYF

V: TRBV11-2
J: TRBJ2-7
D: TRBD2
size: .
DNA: TGTGCCATCAGCATGGGACTAGCGGGAGTATATGAGCAGTACTTC
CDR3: CAISMGLAGVYEQYF

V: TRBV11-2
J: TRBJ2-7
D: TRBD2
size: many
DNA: TGTGCCAGCAGCATCGGGACTACCCCCTACGAGCAGTACTTC
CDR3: CASSIGTTPYEQYF

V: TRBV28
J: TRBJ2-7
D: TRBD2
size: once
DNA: TGTGTCAGCAGAACACTAGCGGGAAGGGAGCAGTACTTC
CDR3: CVSRTLAGREQYF

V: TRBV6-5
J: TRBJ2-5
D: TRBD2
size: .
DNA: TGTGCTAGCACCAAGGGACTAGCGAGGTCGGGGACCCAGTACTTC
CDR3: CASTKGLARSGTQYF

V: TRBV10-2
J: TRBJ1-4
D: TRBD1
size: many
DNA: TGCGCCAGCAGTGACGGACAGGGTGGTGAAAAACTGTTTTTT
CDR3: CASSDGQGGEKLFF

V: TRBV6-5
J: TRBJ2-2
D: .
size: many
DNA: TGTGCCAGCAGTAGGACGGGCACCGGGGAGCTGTTTTTT
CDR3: CASSRTGTGELFF

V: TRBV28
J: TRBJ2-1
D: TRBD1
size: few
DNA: TGTGCCAGCAGGGGACAGGGAAACTACAATGAGCAGTTCTTC
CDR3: CASRGQGNYNEQFF

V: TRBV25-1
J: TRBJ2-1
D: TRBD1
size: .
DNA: TGTGCCAGCAGTGAAAAGGACAGGGATGGACACAATGAGCAGTTCTTC
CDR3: CASSEKDRDGHNEQFF

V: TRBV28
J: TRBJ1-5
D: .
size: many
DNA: TGTGCCAGCAGTCCTATCGGGGGCGGGACAATCAATCAGCCCCAGCATTTT
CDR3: CASSPIGGGTINQPQHF

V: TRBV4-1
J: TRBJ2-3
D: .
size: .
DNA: TGCGCCAACAGCCAAGACCTCGGTACGCAGTATTTT
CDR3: CANSQDLGTQYF

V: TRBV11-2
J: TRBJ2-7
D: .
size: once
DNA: TGTGCCAGGAGCTTAGCCCAGACCGAGTACGAGCAGTACTTC
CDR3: CARSLAQTEYEQYF

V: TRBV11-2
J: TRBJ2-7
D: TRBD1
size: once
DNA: TGTGGCAGCAGCTCTTCCTCCGGGACAGCCTCCTACGAGCAGTACTTC
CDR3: CGSSSSSGTASYEQYF

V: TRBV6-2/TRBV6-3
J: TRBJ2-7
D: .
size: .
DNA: TGTGCCAGCAGTTATGAAACGGTAGGGCTCCGTTCGGACGAGCAGTACTTC
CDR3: CASSYETVGLRSDEQYF

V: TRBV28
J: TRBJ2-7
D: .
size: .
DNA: TGTGCCACCGGGAGTATTGGCTACGAGCAGTACTTC
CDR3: CATGSIGYEQYF

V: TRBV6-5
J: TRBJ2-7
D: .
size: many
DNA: TGTGCCAGCAGTTCGATCCCCCCGTACGAGCAGTACTTC
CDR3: CASSSIPPYEQYF

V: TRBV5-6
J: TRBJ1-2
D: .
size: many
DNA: TGTGCCAGCAGCCGGACGAGCCAAGTCACCTTC
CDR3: CASSRTSQVTF

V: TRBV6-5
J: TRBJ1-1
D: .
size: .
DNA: TGTGCCAGCAGTTTGACAGGCTACCGGGGTGGCACTGAAGCTTTCTTT
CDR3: CASSLTGYRGGTEAFF

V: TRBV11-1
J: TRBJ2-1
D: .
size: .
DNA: TGTGCCAGCAGCTCCCCCCAAGCAGTAGATGCAACCCCGGGGCACAATGAGCAGTTCTTC
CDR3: CASSSPQAVDATPGHNEQFF

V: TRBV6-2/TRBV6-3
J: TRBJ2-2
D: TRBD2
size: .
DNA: TGTGCCAGCAGCGGGACTACGTTTAAAACCGGGGAGCTGTTTTTT
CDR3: CASSGTTFKTGELFF

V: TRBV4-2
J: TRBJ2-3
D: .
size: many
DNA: TGTGCCAGCAGCCCATACAGGTCAAGCACAGATACGCAGTATTTT
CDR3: CASSPYRSSTDTQYF

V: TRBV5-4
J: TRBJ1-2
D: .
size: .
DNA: TGTGCCAGCAGCTTGATCGGCTATGTCTACACCTTC
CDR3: CASSLIGYVYTF

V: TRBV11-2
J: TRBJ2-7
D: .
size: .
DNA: TGTGCCAGCAGCTTAGGCCCGGATGGGTGCTACGAGCAGTACTTC
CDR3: CASSLGPDGCYEQYF

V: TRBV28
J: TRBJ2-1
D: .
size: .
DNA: TGTGCCAGCAGACAATCCGGGACGCTCATAGGGGAGCAGTTCTTC
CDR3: CASRQSGTLIGEQFF

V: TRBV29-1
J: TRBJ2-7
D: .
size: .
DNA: TGCATCGGGGTCGGGACACAGGACTACGAGCAGTATTTC
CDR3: CIGVGTQDYEQYF

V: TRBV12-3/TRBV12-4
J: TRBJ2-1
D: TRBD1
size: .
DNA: TGTGCCAGCAGCTCCGGACAGGGGTCCTACAATGAGGAGTCCTTC
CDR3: CASSSGQGSYNEESF

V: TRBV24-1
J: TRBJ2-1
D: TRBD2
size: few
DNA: TGTGCCACCAGTGATCCTGGACTAGCGGGAGACCAGCAGTTCTTC
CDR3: CATSDPGLAGDQQFF

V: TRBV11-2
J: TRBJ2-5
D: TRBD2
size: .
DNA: TGTGCCAGCAGCACCCTAGCGGGAAGAAGAGAGACCCAGTATTTC
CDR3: CASSTLAGRRETQYF

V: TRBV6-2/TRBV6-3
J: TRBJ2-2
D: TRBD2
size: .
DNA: TGTGCCAGCAGTTATAGGACTAGTTCCGAGGAGCTGTTTTTT
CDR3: CASSYRTSSEELFF

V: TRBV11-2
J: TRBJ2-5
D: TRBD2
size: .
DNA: TGTGCCAACAGTAACGCCGGGACTAGCGGCAGGTCCCAAGAGACCCAGTGCTTC
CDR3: CANSNAGTSGRSQETQCF

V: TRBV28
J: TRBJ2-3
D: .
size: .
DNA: TGTGCCAGCAGTGAGACCCTGCATGGCACAGATACGCAGTATTTT
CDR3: CASSETLHGTDTQYF

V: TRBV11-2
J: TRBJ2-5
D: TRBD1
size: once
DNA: TGTGCCAGCATCTTAGGTGCGACAGGGCCCCAAGAGACCCAGTACTTC
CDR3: CASILGATGPQETQYF

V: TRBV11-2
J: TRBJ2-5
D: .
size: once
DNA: TGTGCCAGCAGCTTAGACGATAGCTCCCATGATACCCAGTACTTC
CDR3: CASSLDDSSHDTQYF

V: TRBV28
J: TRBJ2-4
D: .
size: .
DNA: TGTGCCAGCAACCCACTAGTCGCCCGGGGGCTCCTTCAAAACATTCAGTACTTC
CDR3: CASNPLVARGLLQNIQYF

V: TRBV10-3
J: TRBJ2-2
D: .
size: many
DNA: TGTGCCATCAGTCTCAACGGCCGGGACGGGACCGGGGAGCTGTTTTTT
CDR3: CAISLNGRDGTGELFF

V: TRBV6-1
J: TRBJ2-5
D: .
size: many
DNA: TGTGCCAGCAGTGGTACAATGGGAGGCGGGAAAGAGACCCAGTACTTC
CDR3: CASSGTMGGGKETQYF

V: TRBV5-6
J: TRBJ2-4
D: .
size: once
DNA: TGTGCCAACAGCTTTGGACTTGGGAACATTCAGTACTTC
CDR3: CANSFGLGNIQYF

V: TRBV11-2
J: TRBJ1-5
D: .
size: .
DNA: TGTGCGAGCAGCTTAAAGGGGGATCATCCCCAGCATTTT
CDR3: CASSLKGDHPQHF

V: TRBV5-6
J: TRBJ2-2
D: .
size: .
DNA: TGTGCCAGCACCTATGCCGACACCGGGGAGCTGTTTTTT
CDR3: CASTYADTGELFF

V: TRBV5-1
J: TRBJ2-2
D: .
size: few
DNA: TGCGCCAGCAGCAACCGGGGCCACACCGGGGAGCTGTTTTTT
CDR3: CASSNRGHTGELFF

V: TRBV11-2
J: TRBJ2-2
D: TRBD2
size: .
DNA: TGTGCCAGCAGCTTATTGGGAGGGACCACCGAGGAGCTGTTTTTT
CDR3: CASSLLGGTTEELFF

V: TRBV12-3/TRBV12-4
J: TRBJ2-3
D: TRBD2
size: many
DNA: TGTGCCAGCAGTTGGACTAGCGGATTCACAGATACGCAGTATTTT
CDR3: CASSWTSGFTDTQYF

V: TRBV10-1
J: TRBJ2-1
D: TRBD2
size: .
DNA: TGCGCCAGCAGTACCGTGACTAGCGGAGCGTACAATGATCAGCTCTTC
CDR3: CASSTVTSGAYNDQLF

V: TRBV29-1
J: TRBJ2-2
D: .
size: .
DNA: TGCAGCGTAGCCGGGCCCGAAAGTCACACCGGGGAGCTGTTTTTT
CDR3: CSVAGPESHTGELFF

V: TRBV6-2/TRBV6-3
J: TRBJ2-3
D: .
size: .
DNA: TGTGCCAGCAGTCAGGGTCGTAACACAGATACGCGGTATTTT
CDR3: CASSQGRNTDTRYF

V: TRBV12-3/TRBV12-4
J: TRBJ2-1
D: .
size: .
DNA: TGTGCCAGTACCAAGACTGGCAATGAGCAGTTCTTC
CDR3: CASTKTGNEQFF